These T cell receptor beta chains were read from a single sample in a study of blood T cell repertoires in COVID-19. Some clones are missing from TCRdb's copy, which holds only in-frame ones; the method was immunoSEQ multiplex PCR. The table records fewer than 350,000 clones, 80% to 95% of them present only once. Sequences were obtained from PBMCs or T cells enriched from blood (not recorded which). Receptors originate from a man aged 35 to 55 who had been exposed to COVID-19. Each CDR3 is given without its conserved first and last residue.

J,V,CDR3
TRBJ1-5,TRBV6-2/TRBV6-3,ASSYSMKQDQPQH
TRBJ2-7,TRBV6-5,ASRGPTGAPYEQY
TRBJ1-1,TRBV5-4,ASSLDTGANTEAF
TRBJ1-2,TRBV6-1,ASSEELQVNYGYT
TRBJ2-5,TRBV4-1,ASSQEASGKTAQY
TRBJ1-4,TRBV5-1,ASSLGSTGGQSVWKEKLF
TRBJ2-1,TRBV7-9,ASSSTGDHEQF
TRBJ1-5,TRBV19,ASTPGQDTLKVGQPQH
TRBJ1-6,TRBV2,ASFWGSSIGSPLH
TRBJ1-1,TRBV7-8,ASSLSKGDTEAF
TRBJ2-7,TRBV25-1,ASSESSSPPYEQY
TRBJ1-4,TRBV12-5,ASGPGEEEKLF
TRBJ1-4,TRBV6-1,ASIERGPSNEKLF
TRBJ2-3,TRBV10-3,AISGSGGGDTQY
TRBJ2-1,TRBV6-5,ASRPGTSGNNEQF
TRBJ1-3,TRBV2,ASRGASGNTIY
TRBJ2-7,TRBV4-1,ASSQETDGRQGREQY
TRBJ2-1,TRBV11-2,ASSPLTRSSYNEQF
TRBJ1-1,TRBV5-4,ASSSGTGRHTEAF
TRBJ1-2,TRBV12-5,ASGLVPGSYGYT
TRBJ2-3,TRBV3-1/TRBV3-2,ASSQIFRDIFTDTQY
TRBJ2-1,TRBV5-1,ASSLVGTGYNEQF
TRBJ2-7,TRBV25-1,ASSDRGSASGEQY
TRBJ1-2,TRBV12-3/TRBV12-4,ASSSSVYGYT
TRBJ1-1,TRBV6-2/TRBV6-3,ASSRQGSTEAF
TRBJ2-3,TRBV5-6,ASSLEADRIDTQY
TRBJ1-1,TRBV6-5,ASSYVHTGTEAF
TRBJ2-1,TRBV7-8,ASSSSRNYNEQF
TRBJ2-3,TRBV12-5,ASGLVLGLAGDTQY
TRBJ2-2,TRBV19,ASSIPRLAGVTGELF
TRBJ1-1,TRBV19,ASRMTVGTEAF
TRBJ2-3,TRBV9,ASSPNPAAESTDTQY
TRBJ1-2,TRBV29-1,SVEEVDRAGGYT
TRBJ2-1,TRBV7-9,ASSLDSLYNEQF
TRBJ1-2,TRBV7-3,ASSLIPTGDYDGYT
TRBJ2-1,TRBV5-1,ASNGLAGAYNEQF
TRBJ2-1,TRBV14,ASSGLAGANEQF
TRBJ1-5,TRBV18,ASSPRDFQPQH
TRBJ2-1,TRBV10-3,AISEPSGSINEQF
TRBJ1-4,TRBV19,ASSMGQAYNEKLF
TRBJ1-5,TRBV15,ATSRDKGPNQPQH
TRBJ2-7,TRBV21-1,ASSQKGTGSYEQY
TRBJ2-2,TRBV7-3,ASSLRLAGNTGELF
TRBJ1-1,TRBV3-1/TRBV3-2,ASSPENRGNTEAF
TRBJ1-2,TRBV28,ASSGTNYGYT
TRBJ1-2,TRBV30,AWTRGVQDYGYT
TRBJ1-1,TRBV5-8,ASSSPPRTGTEAF
TRBJ2-7,TRBV7-9,ASSPNKLAGVLEQY
TRBJ2-2,TRBV7-2,ASSWGGGGELF
TRBJ1-1,TRBV19,ASTPGQMNTEAF
TRBJ2-7,TRBV12-3/TRBV12-4,ASSPGGSVEQY
TRBJ1-5,TRBV13,ASSSRDQPQH
TRBJ2-3,TRBV12-5,ASGGYRDPRTDTQY
TRBJ2-7,TRBV5-1,ASSLGGTSYEQY
TRBJ2-3,TRBV7-3,ASSARGGADTQY
TRBJ1-2,TRBV2,ASSEGRGVNGYT
TRBJ1-5,TRBV7-8,ASSLVRTDSNQPQH
TRBJ1-2,TRBV9,ASSVLSGGYT
TRBJ1-5,TRBV2,ASSDDAGTGGASQH